This TCR beta chain was sequenced for a study of T cell clonality in common variable immunodeficiency. Study-wide results and limits: TCRbeta clonality was increased in CVID versus healthy controls.

Donors gave roughly 5 to 9 ml heparinized peripheral whole blood. The table lists this clone with many counts. Its antigen is not identified. Control and CVID samples contributed equal amounts of genomic DNA. The table came from immunoSEQ multiplex PCR; TCRdb's copy has only in-frame clones and leaves some out. The sample shows around 50,000 clones, none of them appearing just once. The sample taken for sequencing was peripheral blood mononuclear cells. The sequence was obtained from a person aged 18 to 70 in good health.

The CDR3 loop reads CSAPGQGEYEQYF. The covered CDR3 bases are TGCAGTGCTCCCGGACAGGGAGAATACGAG. The V call is TRBV20-1, the J call TRBJ2-7; 8 bases are shared with TRBD1. The CDR3 end is not reached by the read, which stops 3 residues before it; the germline J gene fills it in. The length of the CDR3 is 13 residues. V was clipped by 5 bases and J by 4 bases; unmatched bases: 7. The V gene's germline CDR1 is DFQATT and CDR2 SNEGSKA (reference sequence).